This TCR beta chain was identified during a study of chemoradiotherapy in HPV16-positive cancers. Turning to the study itself: Candidate HPV-specific T-cell clones and common TCR motifs came from functional assays in two HPV16-positive patients. Study-wide points: Candidate HPV-specific clones and E7-related TCR motifs grew in tumor during treatment. Functional assays defining HPV-specific T cells used only a couple of HPV16-positive patients. HPV-responsive T-cell expansion during chemoradiotherapy was linked to improved recurrence-free survival in HPV16-positive patients.

The germline CDR1 and CDR2 sequences are LNHDA and SQIVND (reference sequence). The CDR3 covers 17 residues. Trimming cost V 5 bases and J 0 bases, with 16 bases left between them. Concerning this clone: Its antigen is still unknown.

Data came from immunoSEQ multiplex PCR; TCRdb stores just in-frame clones and leaves some out. The sample has about 22,000 clones, 73% seen once. The sequence derives from a human donor with HPV-associated anogenital cancer. V is TRBV19 and J is TRBJ2-2; D is unclear. The specimen was taken from a patient who underwent chemoradiotherapy. CDR3 in amino acids: CASSRRSGYANTGELFF. The CDR3 DNA reads TGTGCCAGTAGTCGCCGAAGTGGGTATGCGAACACCGGGGAGCTGTTTTTT.